This T cell receptor beta chain was profiled in a study of cytomegalovirus exposure and HLA in healthy donors. PCR used 60 Vbeta primers and 13 Jbeta primers. Measured with immunoSEQ multiplex PCR; TCRdb has only the in-frame clones, and not every one. Here the sample spans about 140,000 clones, 80% being singletons. CDR3 size: 15 residues. Germline V gene lookup returns CDR1 MDHEN and CDR2 SYDVKM. V gave up 4 bases and J gave up 5 bases, with 17 bases separating them. The chain joins TRBV28 to TRBJ2-5; a possible D gene is TRBD2 (6 bases). This TCR was recovered from a woman in her 30s in good health and CMV-seronegative. Input material: PBMCs. The CDR3 here is CASSSSGGARETQYF. In DNA, the CDR3 is TGTGCCAGCAGTTCGTCGGGCGGGGCGCGGGAGACCCAGTACTTC.